Sequencing of this TCR beta chain was carried out in a study of metastatic and nonmetastatic thyroid tumors. Many counts were recorded for this clone. Germline V gene sequence: CDR1 SGHTS, CDR2 YDEGEE. The CDR3 is made up of 15 amino acids. V lost 4 bases, J lost 6 bases, and 19 bases lay in between. MiXCR re-clonotyped the PCR reads for TCRdb. The table records roughly 50,000 clones, approximately 20% of them present only once. All patients were untreated before thyroid surgery. This rearrangement joins TRBV5-8 to TRBJ1-1; a weak D match, TRBD1 (5 bases). Sequencing input: blood. The TCR comes from a male donor with papillary thyroid cancer or a benign thyroid nodule (not recorded which). Some clones in this sample may be carry-over from other donors' samples. The CDR3: CASSQYRSRAPEAFF. CDR3 DNA: TGTGCCAGCAGCCAATACCGGAGCAGGGCCCCTGAAGCTTTCTTT.